The T cell receptor (beta chain) under discussion was sequenced for a study of T cell clonality in common variable immunodeficiency. General study findings and limits: Reportedly, TCR beta sequences from common variable immunodeficiency showed fewer deletions and N-nucleotide insertions. Patient heterogeneity in the CVID cohort limited correlations between repertoire features and clinical complications.

In regard to this clone: Its antigen is not identified. The CDR3 end falls 3 residues outside the read, so it is completed with the germline J gene.

TCRdb's table, derived via immunoSEQ multiplex PCR, lists solely in-frame clones and lacks some. Listed for the sample are some 26,000 clones, none seen a single time. CDR1 is SEHNR, CDR2 FQNEAQ, per germline (reference sequence). The CDR3 is made up of 15 amino acids. V dropped 1 base and J dropped 3 bases, with 13 bases sitting between them. The genes are TRBV7-9 and TRBJ2-7; D possibly corresponds to TRBD2 (6 bases). The sequenced material came from peripheral blood mononuclear cells. This clonotype was obtained from a human donor with common variable immunodeficiency. CDR3 protein: CASSLEGGINYEQYF. The sequenced CDR3 bases are TGTGCCAGCAGCTTAGAGGGCGGGATTAACTACGAG. Supplemented by reference TRBV7-9 and TRBJ2-7, the full variable domain reads DTGVSQNPRHKITKRGQNVTFRCDPISEHNRLYWYRQTLGQGPEFLTYFQNEAQLEKSRLLSDRFSAERPKGSFSTLEIQRTEQGDSAMYLCASSLEGGINYEQYFGPGTRLTVT.